The source of this TCR beta chain is a study of T cells in Graves' hyperthyroidism and ophthalmopathy. At the level of the study: Prior to any treatment, at the point of initial diagnosis, peripheral blood was collected.

This clonotype was counted many times. Amplification of TCR beta CDR3 regions used RNA as the template. Carried out on the TCR CDR3, a first-round RT-PCR used the HTBI primer set. TCRdb recomputed calls from the multiplex PCR reads with MiXCR, one row per CDR3 protein. The profile shows about 200,000 distinct CDR3 sequences, roughly a sixth of them singletons. V lost 3 bases to trimming and J lost 1 base, with 16 bases between them. This CDR3 has 18 residues. The genes are TRBV12-3 or TRBV12-4 and TRBJ1-6; D perhaps matches TRBD1 (6 bases). Sequences were obtained from blood. This sequence originates from a woman aged 50 to 65 with Graves' hyperthyroidism. The CDR3 is CASSFRGHGRSYNSPLHF. DNA of the CDR3: TGTGCCAGCAGTTTTCGGGGGCATGGGAGGTCCTATAATTCACCCCTCCACTTT.